Given below is one T cell receptor (beta chain) in context. The sample comes from a study of T cells in tuberculosis. Study at large: T cells were selected with CD1B tetramers loaded with glucose monomycolate. A South African cohort included IGRA-negative adolescents, latently infected IGRA-positive adolescents and adults with active tuberculosis.

Tuberculin skin test and IGRA determined adolescents' latent tuberculosis status at entry. The protocol was immunoSEQ multiplex PCR, while the TCRdb copy is restricted to in-frame clones and leaves out a portion. The sample shows under 40,000 clones, roughly 94% of them seen only once. This CDR3 has 11 amino acids. V lost 6 bases, J lost 5 bases, and 5 bases lay in between. The germline CDR1 and CDR2 sequences are SNHLY and FYNNEI. The sequencing input was PBMCs. The sequence derives from a donor under 30 with latent tuberculosis or without tuberculosis infection. The V gene is TRBV2, the J gene TRBJ2-1; D gene ambiguous. CDR3 residues: CASSRDNEQFF. The CDR3 region has the DNA TGTGCCAGCAGCCGGGACAATGAGCAGTTCTTC. Drawing the rest from reference TRBV2 and TRBJ2-1, the complete variable domain is EPEVTQTPSHQVTQMGQEVILRCVPISNHLYFYWYRQILGQKVEFLVSFYNNEISEKSEIFDDQFSVERPDGSNFTLKIRSTKLEDSAMYFCASSRDNEQFFGPGTRLTVL.